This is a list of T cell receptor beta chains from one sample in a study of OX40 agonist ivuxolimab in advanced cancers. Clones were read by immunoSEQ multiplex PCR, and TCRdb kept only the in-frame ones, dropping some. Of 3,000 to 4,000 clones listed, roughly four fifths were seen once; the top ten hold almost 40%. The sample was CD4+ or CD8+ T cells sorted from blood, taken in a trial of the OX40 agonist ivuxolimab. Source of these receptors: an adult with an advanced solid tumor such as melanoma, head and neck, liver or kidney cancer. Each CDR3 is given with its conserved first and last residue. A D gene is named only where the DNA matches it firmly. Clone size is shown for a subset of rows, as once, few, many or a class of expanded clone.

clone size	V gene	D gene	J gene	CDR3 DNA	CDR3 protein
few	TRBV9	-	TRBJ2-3	TGTGCCAGCAGCCCACTCTCGGACTTTCCAGATACGCAGTATTTT	CASSPLSDFPDTQYF
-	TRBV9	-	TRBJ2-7	TGTGCCAGCAGCTTGTCCAGCCCCTACGAGCAGTACTTC	CASSLSSPYEQYF
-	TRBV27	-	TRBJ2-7	TGTGCCAGCAGTTTAAGTTTAGGCTACGAGCAGTACTTC	CASSLSLGYEQYF
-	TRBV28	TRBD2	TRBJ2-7	TGTGCCAGCGGCCTAGCGGGGGGTTCCTACGAGCAGTACTTC	CASGLAGGSYEQYF
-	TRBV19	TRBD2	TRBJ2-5	TGTGCCAGTAGTGCAACGACTAGCGGGAACCAAGAGACCCAGTACTTC	CASSATTSGNQETQYF
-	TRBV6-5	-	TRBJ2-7	TGTGCCAGCAGTTTTGCAGGGGACGAGCAGTACTTC	CASSFAGDEQYF
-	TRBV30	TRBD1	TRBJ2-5	TGTGCCTGGAACTTAGGACAGGGTGGGACCCAGTACTTC	CAWNLGQGGTQYF
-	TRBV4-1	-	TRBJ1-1	TGCGCCAGCAGCCAGGATGGCGCTTGGGCTTTCTTT	CASSQDGAWAFF
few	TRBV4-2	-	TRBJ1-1	TGTGCCAGCAGCCAAGATGAGTTTAACACTGAAGCTTTCTTT	CASSQDEFNTEAFF
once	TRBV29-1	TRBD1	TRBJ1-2	TGCAGCGACGGCGGGATCTTGGGGACAGGGGTTTGGGGCTACACCTTC	CSDGGILGTGVWGYTF
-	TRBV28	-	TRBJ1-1	TGTGCCAGCGAGGGTGGGACTGAAGCTTTCTTT	CASEGGTEAFF
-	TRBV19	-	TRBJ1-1	TGTGCCAGTAGTGAGAGGAGGGCGGTTAGAATGAACACTGAAGCTTTCTTT	CASSERRAVRMNTEAFF
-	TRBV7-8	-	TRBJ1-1	TGTGCCAGCAGCTTAGTCGGAGGGAGAGAAGCTTTCTTT	CASSLVGGREAFF
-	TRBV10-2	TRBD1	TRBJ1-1	TGCGCCAGCAGTGAGTCGCATGGCAAACAGGGGGAACATGGTTTCTTT	CASSESHGKQGEHGFF
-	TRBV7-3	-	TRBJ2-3	TGTGCCAGCAGCTTAGAGTCCCCTACAGATACGCAGTATTTT	CASSLESPTDTQYF
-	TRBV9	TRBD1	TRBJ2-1	TGTGCCAGCAGCGCCCCGGGACAGTTTTACAATGAGCAGTTCTTC	CASSAPGQFYNEQFF
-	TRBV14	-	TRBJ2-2	TGTGCCAGCAGCAAGTGGGCGACCGGGGAGCTGTTTTTT	CASSKWATGELFF
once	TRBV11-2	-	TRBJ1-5	TGTGCCAGCAGCTTAGGAGACTATAGCAATCAGCCCCAGCATTTT	CASSLGDYSNQPQHF
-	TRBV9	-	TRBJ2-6	TGTGCCAGCAGCGTAGCTGCAGTTCCTTCTGGGGCCAACGTCCTGACTTTC	CASSVAAVPSGANVLTF
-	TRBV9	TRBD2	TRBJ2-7	TGTGCCAGCAGCGTAGGAAGCCTAGCGGGGGTTCAAAACGTTGACGAGCAGTACTTC	CASSVGSLAGVQNVDEQYF
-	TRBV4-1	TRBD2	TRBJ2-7	TGCGCCAGCAGCCAAGAAGGGACTAGCGGCTACGAGCAGTACTTC	CASSQEGTSGYEQYF
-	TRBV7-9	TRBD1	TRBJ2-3	TGTGCCACCCAGGGGGCCCTCACAGATACGCAGTATTTT	CATQGALTDTQYF
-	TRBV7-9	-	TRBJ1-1	TGTGCCAGCAGCTCGCGACAGGTCGGGGAGACTGAAGCTTTCTTT	CASSSRQVGETEAFF
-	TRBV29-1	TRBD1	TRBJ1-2	TGCAGCGGGGGACAGGACATGGGCTACACCTTC	CSGGQDMGYTF
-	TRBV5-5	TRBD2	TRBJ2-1	TGTGCCAGCAGCTTGGTCGGTAGCGGGATGAGGTCCTACAATGAGCAGTTCTTC	CASSLVGSGMRSYNEQFF
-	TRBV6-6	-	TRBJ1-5	TGTGCCAGCAGTTACCTGCGGGCAGGGTTGGGTCAGCCCCAGCATTTT	CASSYLRAGLGQPQHF
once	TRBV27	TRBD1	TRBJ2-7	TGTGCCAGCAGTTTATCAGCAGGGGGTTACTACGAGCAGTACTTC	CASSLSAGGYYEQYF
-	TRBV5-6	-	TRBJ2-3	TGTGCCAGCAGCTTGGGAAATACGCAGTATTTT	CASSLGNTQYF
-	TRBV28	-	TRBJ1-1	TGTGCCAGCAGTTTATCCGGTCCCCTGGGGCCCATGAACACTGAAGCTTTCTTT	CASSLSGPLGPMNTEAFF
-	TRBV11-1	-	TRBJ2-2	TGTGCCAGCAGCTTAGCAAGAGGGGGTGTGAACACCGGGGAGCTGTTTTTT	CASSLARGGVNTGELFF
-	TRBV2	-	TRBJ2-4	TGTGCCAGCAGTGTAGGCGTAGGAAGAAACATTCAGTACTTC	CASSVGVGRNIQYF